The 19 T cell receptor beta chains below come from one sample, sequenced in a study of cytomegalovirus exposure and HLA in healthy donors. TCRdb keeps only in-frame clones here, not all; method: immunoSEQ multiplex PCR. There are 150,000 to 200,000 clones in the sample; approximately 86% occur only once, and less than 3% lies in the top ten. Sequenced sample: PBMCs. The origin of the receptors is a man in his late teens or twenties in good health and CMV-seropositive.

The chain couples TRBV7-8 to TRBJ1-4; 7 nucleotides match TRBD1. This CDR3 comprises 15 residues. The J segment lost 5 bases and the V segment lost 1 base, leaving 4 bases of the junction unmatched. Germline-derived CDR1 and CDR2 are SGHVS and FQNEAQ. CDR3 in amino acids: CASSLEDRRNEKLFF. CDR3 coding DNA: TGTGCCAGCAGCTTAGAGGACAGGAGGAATGAAAAACTGTTTTTT. Looking up the rest from reference TRBV7-8 and TRBJ1-4 gives the full variable domain: GAGVSQSPRYKVAKRGQDVALRCDPISGHVSLFWYQQALGQGPEFLTYFQNEAQLDKSGLPSDRFFAERPEGSVSTLKIQRTQQEDSAVYLCASSLEDRRNEKLFFGSGTQLSVL.

The V gene is TRBV5-5, the J gene TRBJ1-2; D is undetermined. This CDR3 region has 13 residues. The V gene's germline CDR1 is SGHKS and CDR2 YYEKEE (reference sequence). Deletions cut 1 base from V and 2 bases from J, with 6 bases between. For the CDR3, the DNA is TGTGCCAGCAGCTTGACCGAGAACTATGGCTACACCTTC. Amino acids: CASSLTENYGYTF. Full variable domain (remainder filled in from reference TRBV5-5 and TRBJ1-2): DAGVTQSPTHLIKTRGQQVTLRCSPISGHKSVSWYQQVLGQGPQFIFQYYEKEERGRGNFPDRFSARQFPNYSSELNVNALLLGDSALYLCASSLTENYGYTFGSGTRLTVV.

The rearrangement joins TRBV30 to TRBJ2-3; D may be TRBD2 (6 bases). The CDR3 is 15 amino acids. Germline assignment: CDR1 GTSNPN and CDR2 SVGIG (reference sequence). Trimming removed 1 base at V and 12 bases at J, with 23 bases between. The CDR3 loop is CAWSGGVGSLIRQYF. As DNA, the CDR3 is TGTGCCTGGAGTGGGGGGGTGGGCTCGCTAATACGTCAGTATTTT.

The rearrangement joins TRBV4-1 to TRBJ1-3, with D unclear. The germline CDR1 and CDR2 sequences are MGHRA and YSYEKL. The CDR3 is made up of 16 amino acids. V lost 1 base, J lost 2 bases, and 12 bases lay in between. CDR3 nucleotide sequence: TGCGCCAGCAGCCAAGGTCCGCGGCAAGCTGGAAACACCATATATTTT. This encodes CASSQGPRQAGNTIYF.

Here the CDR3 DNA reads TGCAGCGTTTCCGACCGACTAGCGGGAGTTTGGGAGCAGTACTTC. Translating it yields CSVSDRLAGVWEQYF. The V and J genes are TRBV29-1 and TRBJ2-7; TRBD2 agrees at 12 bases. The CDR3 is 15 amino acids. Germline CDR1 SQVTM, CDR2 ANQGSEA. V lost 5 bases to trimming and J lost 7 bases; unmatched junction nucleotides: 12.

The J gene is TRBJ1-3, the V gene TRBV5-4; D is possibly TRBD1 (6 bases). Germline lookup yields CDR1 SGHNT and CDR2 YYREEE (reference sequence). V lost 4 bases, J lost 1 base, and 18 bases lay in between. The CDR3 contains 17 residues. Written as DNA, the CDR3 is TGTGCCAGCAGCCCCGTGGGGGCCTTGAATTCTGGAAACACCATATATTTT. It yields the protein CASSPVGALNSGNTIYF.

CDR3 region: CASSYGGWGGPDEQYF. CDR3 sequence (DNA): TGTGCCAGCAGCTACGGGGGTTGGGGGGGGCCTGACGAGCAGTACTTC. The J gene is TRBJ2-7, the V gene TRBV7-6; D perhaps matches TRBD2 (7 bases). Germline CDR1 is SGHVS and CDR2 is FNYEAQ. The V and J ends lost 4 bases and 5 bases respectively, with 21 bases between them. The CDR3 extends over 16 amino acids.

In this sample, this clone turned up once. CDR3 bases: TGTGCCAGCAGGCCCGGACAGTTCAATCAGCCCCAGCATTTT. Protein: CASRPGQFNQPQHF. The V call is TRBV27, the J call TRBJ1-5; maybe TRBD1 (6 bases). Trimming stripped 6 bases from V and 3 bases from J, with 12 bases between. The CDR3 sequence is 14 residues long. Germline loops: CDR1 MNHEY, CDR2 SMNVEV (reference sequence).

The chain is built from TRBV27 and TRBJ2-3, with 7 bases lining up with TRBD1. With 2 bases clipped from V and 3 bases from J, the junction kept 5 bases outside the gene matches. The CDR3 is made up of 15 amino acids. The V gene's germline CDR1 is MNHEY and CDR2 SMNVEV (reference sequence). In nucleotides, the CDR3 is TGTGCCAGCAGTTTAACCGACAGGGTGACAGATACGCAGTATTTT. Its translation is CASSLTDRVTDTQYF.

V is TRBV19 and J is TRBJ1-2, with D tentatively TRBD1 (5 bases). V lost 9 bases, J lost 2 bases, and 16 bases lay in between. Germline V gene data show CDR1 as LNHDA and CDR2 as SQIVND (reference sequence). The CDR3 has 14 amino acids. This CDR3 is CASLNWGQNYGYTF. For the CDR3, the DNA is TGTGCCAGCCTCAATTGGGGCCAGAACTATGGCTACACCTTC.

The chain carries TRBV4-2 and TRBJ2-1; 8 nucleotides agree with TRBD1. V was clipped by 3 bases and J by 3 bases; unmatched bases: 10. The germline CDR1 and CDR2 sequences are LGHNA and YNFKEQ. This CDR3 spans 17 amino acids. In DNA, the CDR3 is TGTGCCAGCAGCCAGCTCATGCAGGGGGCTGTCTACAATGAGCAGTTCTTC. It specifies CASSQLMQGAVYNEQFF.

This sequence joins TRBV5-1 and TRBJ2-3; D ambiguous. The CDR3 is made up of 15 amino acids. Trimming took off 6 bases at V and 2 bases at J, with 16 bases between the two ends. The germline CDR1 and CDR2 sequences are SGHRS and YFSETQ. The CDR3 sequence: CASTRGIYPTDTQYF. The CDR3 coding sequence is TGCGCCAGCACCAGAGGAATTTATCCCACAGATACGCAGTATTTT.

V gene TRBV9 combines with J gene TRBJ1-1; possibly TRBD1 for D (5 bases). Trimming shortened V by 0 bases and J by 6 bases, and 6 bases separated the two germline ends. The CDR3 has 12 residues. Germline CDR1 SGDLS, CDR2 YYNGEE. As DNA, the CDR3 is TGTGCCAGCAGCGTAGGGGGCGCTGAAGCTTTCTTT. This sequence encodes CASSVGGAEAFF.

The rearrangement links TRBV7-8 to TRBJ2-1, with 12 bases identical to TRBD2. V gave up 1 base and J gave up 4 bases; unmatched junction bases: 8. Germline V gene data show CDR1 as SGHVS and CDR2 as FQNEAQ. CDR3 length equals 18 residues. The CDR3 sequence is CASSLGSAGTSGYNEQFF. The CDR3 bases are TGTGCCAGCAGCTTAGGTTCAGCCGGGACTAGCGGGTACAATGAGCAGTTCTTC. The full variable domain, completed using reference TRBV7-8 and TRBJ2-1, is GAGVSQSPRYKVAKRGQDVALRCDPISGHVSLFWYQQALGQGPEFLTYFQNEAQLDKSGLPSDRFFAERPEGSVSTLKIQRTQQEDSAVYLCASSLGSAGTSGYNEQFFGPGTRLTVL.

V and J are TRBV28 and TRBJ1-5; maybe TRBD1 (6 bases). In germline, CDR1 is MDHEN, CDR2 SYDVKM. The CDR3 is 17 amino acids. Between the trimmed V and J ends, which lost 4 bases and 0 bases, there was a span of 16 bases. This CDR3 reads CASSYRQGLYSNQPQHF. In nucleotides, the CDR3 is TGTGCCAGCAGTTATCGGCAGGGGCTCTATAGCAATCAGCCCCAGCATTTT.

V is TRBV5-1 and J is TRBJ1-2; 11 bases line up with TRBD1. There are 14 residues in the CDR3. CDR1 is SGHRS and CDR2 is YFSETQ in the germline V gene. After removal of 4 bases from V and 4 bases from J, the junction contained 3 bases not matched to a gene. The CDR3 DNA follows: TGCGCCAGCAGCAAAGGACAGGGGGCCTATGGCTACACCTTC. Translated: CASSKGQGAYGYTF.

This clone occurred once. The chain couples TRBV6-5 to TRBJ2-7; perhaps TRBD1 as D (6 bases). The CDR3 sequence is 14 residues long. The V gene's germline CDR1 is MNHEY and CDR2 SVGAGI. With 1 base removed from V and 3 bases from J, the gap between germline ends came to 10 bases. The CDR3 is CASSYYREGYEQYF. CDR3 DNA: TGTGCCAGCAGTTACTACAGGGAAGGCTACGAGCAGTACTTC.

The V gene is TRBV18, the J gene TRBJ2-7, with 7 bases identical to TRBD2. J gave up 3 bases and V 0 bases, and 5 bases lay outside the gene matches. The CDR3 is 15 amino acids. CDR1 and CDR2 from the germline V gene are KGHSH and LQKENI. CDR3 region: CASSPPVGGGYEQYF. In DNA, the CDR3 is TGTGCCAGCTCACCACCTGTAGGCGGGGGCTACGAGCAGTACTTC.

The chain has TRBV18 and TRBJ2-1; D might be TRBD2 (6 bases). V was cut by 5 bases and J by 3 bases, with 14 bases left in between. This CDR3 has 15 residues. Germline V CDR1 and CDR2: KGHSH, LQKENI. Here the CDR3 DNA reads TGTGCCAGCTCATCAACTAGCTGGATCTACAATGAGCAGTTCTTC. Translation: CASSSTSWIYNEQFF.